These T cell receptor beta chains were read from a single sample in a study of long-term antiretroviral therapy in people with HIV. The protocol was immunoSEQ multiplex PCR, while the TCRdb copy is restricted to in-frame clones and leaves out a portion. The sample has 20,000 to 30,000 clones; more than 75% are singletons. The sequenced sample was unsorted PBMCs, obtained 4.8 to 5 years after starting antiretroviral therapy. The source is a man aged 35-49 years with HIV. The CDR3 runs from the conserved cysteine through the conserved F or W. D genes are given only for firm matches. Clone size is stated in some rows and not others, as once, few, many or a class when expanded.

V gene	J gene	clone size	D gene	CDR3 protein	CDR3 DNA
TRBV28	TRBJ2-7	.	.	CASSSGWNEQYF	TGTGCCAGCAGTTCAGGGTGGAACGAGCAGTACTTC
TRBV9	TRBJ2-3	.	TRBD2	CASSVEAGDTDTQYF	TGTGCCAGCAGCGTAGAAGCGGGGGATACAGATACGCAGTATTTT
TRBV6-5	TRBJ2-2	.	TRBD1	CASSYEGAWTGELFF	TGTGCCAGCAGTTACGAGGGGGCTTGGACCGGGGAGCTGTTTTTT
TRBV5-4	TRBJ1-1	.	.	CASKTGLNTEAFF	TGTGCCAGCAAAACAGGGCTGAACACTGAAGCTTTCTTT
TRBV6-4	TRBJ1-5	.	.	CASRRALPRNQPQHF	TGTGCCAGCAGGAGGGCCCTCCCTCGCAATCAGCCCCAGCATTTT
TRBV18	TRBJ2-3	once	TRBD2	CASSPVAGTDTQYF	TGTGCCAGCTCACCGGTAGCGGGGACAGATACGCAGTATTTT
TRBV29-1	TRBJ1-2	.	TRBD1	CSIQGAQGYTF	TGCAGTATTCAGGGGGCGCAAGGCTACACCTTC
TRBV5-1	TRBJ2-2	once	.	CASTLPNTGELFF	TGCGCCAGTACTCTTCCGAACACCGGGGAGCTGTTTTTT
TRBV11-3	TRBJ2-2	.	.	CASSYQGELFF	TGTGCCAGCAGTTATCAGGGGGAGCTGTTTTTT
TRBV18	TRBJ2-7	once	.	CASSPLSGSNTYEQYF	TGTGCCAGCTCACCACTATCAGGGTCGAACACCTACGAGCAGTACTTC
TRBV5-5	TRBJ1-4	.	.	CASTLVLGPTNEKLFF	TGTGCCAGCACCTTGGTGTTAGGTCCAACTAATGAAAAACTGTTTTTT
TRBV6-1	TRBJ2-5	.	.	CASSETLGVETQYF	TGTGCCAGCAGTGAAACTCTAGGGGTGGAGACCCAGTACTTC
TRBV5-4	TRBJ2-6	.	TRBD1	CASGLDRGLQFSSGANVLTF	TGTGCCAGCGGATTAGACAGGGGGCTCCAATTTAGCTCTGGGGCCAACGTCCTGACTTTC
TRBV13	TRBJ2-7	.	.	CASSLTPYEQYF	TGTGCCAGCAGCCTAACTCCATACGAGCAGTACTTC
TRBV4-1	TRBJ1-1	.	.	CASSQMDRNTEAFF	TGCGCCAGCAGCCAGATGGACAGGAACACTGAAGCTTTCTTT
TRBV30	TRBJ1-1	.	.	CAWSPNKNTEAFF	TGTGCCTGGAGTCCTAACAAGAACACTGAAGCTTTCTTT
TRBV29-1	TRBJ2-7	.	TRBD1	CGGQGNYEQYF	TGCGGGGGACAGGGAAATTACGAGCAGTACTTC
TRBV29-1	TRBJ2-7	few	.	CSVLGGQPYEQYF	TGCAGCGTTTTGGGGGGGCAGCCCTACGAGCAGTACTTC
TRBV5-6	TRBJ2-7	.	.	CASSGRGPYEQYF	TGTGCGAGCTCGGGCAGGGGACCCTACGAGCAGTACTTC
TRBV19	TRBJ2-7	few	.	CASSILEGEGPYEQYF	TGTGCCAGTAGTATACTTGAGGGGGAAGGGCCCTACGAGCAGTACTTC
TRBV28	TRBJ2-3	few	TRBD2	CASRAGGQGTDTQYF	TGTGCCAGCAGGGCGGGAGGGCAGGGCACAGATACGCAGTATTTT
TRBV2	TRBJ2-7	.	TRBD2	CASSISGSYEQYF	TGTGCCAGCAGCATTAGCGGGTCTTACGAGCAGTACTTC
TRBV30	TRBJ1-1	.	.	CAWRTIRRAEAFF	TGTGCCTGGAGGACAATCCGTAGGGCTGAAGCTTTCTTT
TRBV9	TRBJ2-7	.	TRBD1	CASSPRTGVNEQYF	TGTGCCAGCAGCCCGCGGACAGGGGTGAACGAGCAGTACTTC
TRBV11-2	TRBJ1-5	.	.	CASSLESAGSNQPQHF	TGTGCCAGCAGCTTAGAAAGTGCGGGTAGCAATCAGCCCCAGCATTTT
TRBV19	TRBJ2-3	once	TRBD2	CASSKGASGPLPSTDTQYF	TGTGCCAGTAGTAAAGGGGCTAGCGGGCCCTTGCCCAGCACAGATACGCAGTATTTT
TRBV5-1	TRBJ1-1	.	.	CASSFGGTTEAFF	TGCGCCAGCAGCTTTGGGGGGACCACTGAAGCTTTCTTT
TRBV14	TRBJ2-7	.	.	CASSPWGPYEQYF	TGTGCCAGCAGCCCCTGGGGGCCCTACGAGCAGTACTTC
TRBV28	TRBJ2-7	.	.	CASSRLTYEQYF	TGTGCCAGCAGTAGACTCACCTACGAGCAGTACTTC
TRBV10-2	TRBJ2-1	.	TRBD1	CASSRRQGYNEQFF	TGCGCCAGCAGTCGGAGACAGGGGTACAATGAGCAGTTCTTC
TRBV27	TRBJ1-2	.	.	CASSFYPGDDGYTF	TGTGCCAGCAGTTTTTATCCGGGGGACGATGGCTACACCTTC
TRBV25-1	TRBJ2-7	.	.	CASTQGPYEQYF	TGTGCCAGCACCCAAGGCCCTTACGAGCAGTACTTC
TRBV25-1	TRBJ2-2	.	.	CASSDIQRNTGELFF	TGTGCCAGCAGTGACATACAGCGCAACACCGGGGAGCTGTTTTTT
TRBV5-4	TRBJ2-1	.	TRBD2	CASSSQGGRAEGWEQFF	TGTGCCAGCAGCTCCCAAGGCGGGAGGGCCGAGGGTTGGGAGCAGTTCTTC
TRBV2	TRBJ1-2	.	.	CASSESGNTGGYTF	TGTGCCAGCAGTGAATCTGGGAATACGGGTGGCTACACCTTC
TRBV19	TRBJ2-7	.	.	CASSSGATYEQYF	TGTGCCAGTAGTTCAGGGGCCACCTACGAGCAGTACTTC
TRBV27	TRBJ1-6	few	.	CASSSAQNSPLHF	TGTGCCAGCAGTTCGGCCCAAAATTCACCCCTCCACTTT
TRBV10-3	TRBJ2-7	.	TRBD1	CAIRPGQSYEQYF	TGTGCCATCAGGCCGGGACAGAGTTACGAGCAGTACTTC
TRBV6-1	TRBJ2-3	.	.	CASSSPGQATDTQYF	TGTGCCAGCAGTTCCCCGGGACAAGCCACAGATACGCAGTATTTT
TRBV10-3	TRBJ1-6	few	.	CAISEDRVSISYNSPLHF	TGTGCCATCAGTGAGGATCGAGTCTCGATCTCCTATAATTCACCCCTCCACTTT
TRBV5-1	TRBJ2-2	.	.	CASSLEQGGIGGELFF	TGCGCCAGCAGCTTGGAACAGGGCGGGATCGGCGGGGAGCTGTTTTTT
TRBV6-5	TRBJ2-7	.	TRBD1	CASSRGQGRTEQYF	TGTGCCAGCAGCCGAGGACAGGGGCGTACCGAGCAGTACTTC
TRBV27	TRBJ1-6	.	TRBD1	CASSLSSLRDSAISPLHF	TGTGCCAGCAGTTTATCCTCTTTAAGGGACAGCGCAATTTCACCCCTCCACTTT
TRBV14	TRBJ1-1	once	.	CASSRDKNTEAFF	TGTGCCAGTTCCCGGGACAAGAACACTGAAGCTTTCTTT
TRBV29-1	TRBJ2-1	.	.	CSVRVGEQFF	TGCAGCGTACGGGTGGGCGAGCAGTTCTTC
TRBV10-1	TRBJ2-3	.	.	CASSSSSLLDTDTQYF	TGCGCCAGCAGTTCGTCGTCCCTCCTTGACACAGATACGCAGTATTTT
TRBV5-1	TRBJ1-4	.	.	CASSLAGGSGEKLFF	TGCGCCAGCAGCTTGGCCGGGGGGTCCGGTGAAAAACTGTTTTTT
TRBV6-6	TRBJ1-2	once	TRBD1	CASSFSGTAQRYTF	TGTGCCAGCAGTTTCAGCGGGACAGCCCAAAGGTACACCTTC
TRBV29-1	TRBJ2-3	.	.	CSVEGTLIGADTQYF	TGCAGCGTTGAAGGTACCTTGATTGGAGCAGATACGCAGTATTTT
TRBV6-6	TRBJ2-5	.	TRBD1	CASSRPGTGQGETQYF	TGTGCCAGCAGTCGGCCCGGGACAGGGCAAGGGGAGACCCAGTACTTC
TRBV6-5	TRBJ1-1	once	.	CASSFEVNTEAFF	TGTGCCAGCAGTTTTGAAGTGAACACTGAAGCTTTCTTT
TRBV4-3	TRBJ2-7	once	TRBD1	CASSQDRAVPGEQYF	TGCGCCAGCAGCCAGGACAGGGCGGTTCCGGGCGAGCAGTACTTC
TRBV9	TRBJ2-1	.	.	CASSPHSEGNEQFF	TGTGCCAGCAGCCCCCATTCCGAGGGCAATGAGCAGTTCTTC